Listed below are T cell receptor beta chains from one sample, sequenced in a study of CXCR3-negative and CXCR3-positive naive CD8 T cells. TCRdb re-called the 5' RACE reads and gives one entry per CDR3 protein, without DNA. This repertoire comprises about 89,000 distinct CDR3 sequences; its ten largest clones make up about 1%. The sequenced sample was naive CXCR3+ CD8+ T cells from blood. The origin of the receptors is a human donor in good health. Some clones in this sample may be carry-over from other donors' samples. Both conserved end residues are part of each CDR3. The order of the fields is CDR3 length, J gene, V gene, CDR3 protein.

>12|TRBJ2-1|TRBV20-1
CSARRREDEQFF
>15|TRBJ2-7|TRBV7-9
CASSLVTGTDYEQYF
>16|TRBJ2-7|TRBV14
CASSQGQGASSYEQYF
>17|TRBJ2-6|TRBV28
CASREGRGSSGANVLTF
>13|TRBJ2-7|TRBV28
CASSFRGTYEQYF
>12|TRBJ2-1|TRBV12-3/TRBV12-4
CASSGDYNEQFF
>18|TRBJ2-7|TRBV7-2
CASSLVEPGQAYIYEQYF
>16|TRBJ2-1|TRBV28
CASSIAGGPSYNEQFF
>14|TRBJ1-2|TRBV28
CASSDRGRDYGYTF
>14|TRBJ2-7|TRBV4-3
CASSQDSADYEQYF
>18|TRBJ2-2|TRBV19
CAARDRGRRSSNTGELFF
>21|TRBJ2-3|TRBV12-3/TRBV12-4
CASSLSGVGQGRPLLTDTQYF
>15|TRBJ2-5|TRBV12-3/TRBV12-4
CASSLFGPGHETQYF
>20|TRBJ2-2|TRBV7-8
CASSDLIPAASGGPRGGLFF
>17|TRBJ1-1|TRBV19
CASSSTNLGQGYTEAFF
>15|TRBJ2-3|TRBV7-2
CASSWDRVQGDTQYF
>14|TRBJ2-7|TRBV6-2/TRBV6-3
CASSGTGISYEQYF
>14|TRBJ2-7|TRBV28
CASSFRQAPYEQYF
>12|TRBJ2-7|TRBV29-1
CSVARETYEQYF
>13|TRBJ2-5|TRBV5-1
CASSRDPPETQYF
>14|TRBJ2-7|TRBV20-1
CSARVRTYPYEQYF
>15|TRBJ2-3|TRBV14
CASSPGGATTDTQYF
>14|TRBJ1-5|TRBV5-1
CASSSTGGNQPQHF
>15|TRBJ2-1|TRBV7-6
CASSPPGQTYNEQFF
>14|TRBJ2-7|TRBV20-1
CSARAADSSYEQYF
>18|TRBJ2-5|TRBV29-1
CSVEALGQLADFQETQYF
>15|TRBJ2-7|TRBV14
CASSQDLQGSYEQYF
>15|TRBJ2-1|TRBV20-1
CSARDEEYPFNEQFF
>14|TRBJ1-5|TRBV20-1
CSASEDIGNQPQHF
>15|TRBJ2-3|TRBV4-1
CASSQDTSGGDTQYF
>17|TRBJ2-3|TRBV25-1
CASSEWIRDRGDDTQYF
>15|TRBJ1-1|TRBV4-1
CASSLGRTDYTEAFF
>14|TRBJ1-2|TRBV5-5
CASSLDRVGYGYTF
>16|TRBJ1-2|TRBV25-1
CASSGPRGEGIYGYTF
>14|TRBJ2-5|TRBV10-3
CAISEPTLQETQYF
>14|TRBJ1-5|TRBV5-1
CASSSGLSDQPQHF
>17|TRBJ2-1|TRBV4-1
CASSPTLGGLNYNEQFF